Given below is one T cell receptor (beta chain) in context. The clone's antigen remains unknown. No much larger clone exists at a distance of one base, and base qualities are not known. The immunoSEQ Assay, a bias-controlled multiplex PCR, was used to amplify TCRbeta CDR3 regions from genomic DNA. Regarding the original processing steps: The number of nucleated cells in each sample was estimated from the amplification of reference gene primers within the assay. Sequence reads were collapsed and filtered to measure the absolute abundance of every unique TCRbeta CDR3 rearrangement. For each sample, productive Simpson clonality was calculated as the square root of Simpson's diversity index over productive rearrangements. The table comes from immuneACCESS by way of TCRdb, which keeps in-frame sequences with V and J called. Part of the clones is missing from these tables; in studies checked, under half for an unresolved V gene and the rest for unknown reasons. V, J and clone size are those of that table, while D and trimming were read from the DNA. In this sample the table shows about 120,000 clones, over 75% of which occur a single time. The top ten constitute 11% of the sample.

Looking up the germline V gene (reference sequence) yields CDR1 SGHNT and CDR2 YYREEE. The CDR3, cysteine through phenylalanine, is 15 amino acids long. CDR3 DNA is the only sequence kept; it has 45 bases, read in frame from the first base. Deletion took 0 bases off V and 4 bases off J, with a span of 13 bases between the germline ends. Each collaborating institution followed its own protocols to collect whole blood in K2EDTA tubes. Collaborator samples were shipped for TCRbeta analysis as frozen whole blood, isolated PBMCs, or DNA extracted from either sample type. The sample is drawn from a study of blood T cell repertoires in COVID-19 (dated by TCRdb to about 2020). Background for the entire study: Samples from collaborators originated in the United States, Italy and Spain and spanned both the acute and convalescent phases of COVID-19. The prospective study material was composed of cDNA or gDNA derived from T cells, B-cell-depleted T cells, or PBMCs. Where available, HLA class I and class II types were taken from metadata supplied by the sample provider and were not determined by assay-based typing. The samples were drawn from the first 160 participants of the ongoing ImmuneRACE study and from 1,254 subjects provided by 6 global collaborators. Nearly every sample came with metadata listing a de-identified subject ID, COVID-19 status, age in years and sex. Subjects who had been exposed to COVID-19, were actively infected with it, or had recovered from it provided the deeply sampled blood TCRbeta repertoires that made up the dataset. The repertoires were made available in a free public database intended to serve as a resource for research on the immune response to SARS-CoV-2.

Broad study findings and their caveats: Clinical and demographic metadata were provided uncurated, with the amount varying by source and participant.

The sequenced sample was peripheral blood. This receptor was identified in a man at least 80 years old with acute or convalescent COVID-19. The rearranged segments are TRBV5-4 and TRBJ1-1; possibly the D gene is TRBD1, per 5 matching bases. The nucleotides are TGTGCCAGCAGCTTGGGTGACCTGGGGGGCACTGAAGCTTTCTTT. Translated, it reads CASSLGDLGGTEAFF.